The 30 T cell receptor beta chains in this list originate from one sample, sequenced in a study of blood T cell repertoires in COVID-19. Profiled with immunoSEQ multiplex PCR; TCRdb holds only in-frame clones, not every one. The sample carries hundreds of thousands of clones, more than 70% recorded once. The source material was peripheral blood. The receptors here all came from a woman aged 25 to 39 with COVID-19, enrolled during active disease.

The CDR3 is CASSRIGTREDNEQFF. In DNA, the CDR3 is TGTGCCAGCTCCCGAATCGGGACAAGGGAAGACAATGAGCAGTTCTTC. V gene TRBV18 combines with J gene TRBJ2-1, with D maybe TRBD1 (6 bases). Trimming left V 6 bases short and J 5 bases short, with 20 bases between. Per germline, CDR1 KGHSH and CDR2 LQKENI. The CDR3 totals 16 residues.

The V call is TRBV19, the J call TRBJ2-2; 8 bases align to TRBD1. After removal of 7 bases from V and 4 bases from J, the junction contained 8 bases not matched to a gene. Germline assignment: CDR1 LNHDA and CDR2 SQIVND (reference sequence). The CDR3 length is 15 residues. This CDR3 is CASTTFGQGTGELFF. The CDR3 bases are TGTGCCAGTACCACCTTTGGACAGGGCACCGGGGAGCTGTTTTTT.

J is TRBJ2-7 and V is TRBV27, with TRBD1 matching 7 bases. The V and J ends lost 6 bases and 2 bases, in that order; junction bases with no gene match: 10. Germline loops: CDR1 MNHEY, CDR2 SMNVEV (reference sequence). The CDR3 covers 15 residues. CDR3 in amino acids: CASRRERQGPYEQYF. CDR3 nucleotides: TGTGCCAGCAGACGAGAACGACAGGGTCCCTACGAGCAGTACTTC.

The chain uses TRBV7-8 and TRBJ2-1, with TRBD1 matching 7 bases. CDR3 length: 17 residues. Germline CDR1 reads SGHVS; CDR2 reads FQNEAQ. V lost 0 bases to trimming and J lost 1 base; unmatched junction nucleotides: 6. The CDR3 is CASSLARGRNSYNEQFF. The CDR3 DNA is TGTGCCAGCAGCTTAGCGAGGGGGCGTAATTCCTACAATGAGCAGTTCTTC. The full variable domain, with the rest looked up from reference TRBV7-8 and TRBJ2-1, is GAGVSQSPRYKVAKRGQDVALRCDPISGHVSLFWYQQALGQGPEFLTYFQNEAQLDKSGLPSDRFFAERPEGSVSTLKIQRTQQEDSAVYLCASSLARGRNSYNEQFFGPGTRLTVL.

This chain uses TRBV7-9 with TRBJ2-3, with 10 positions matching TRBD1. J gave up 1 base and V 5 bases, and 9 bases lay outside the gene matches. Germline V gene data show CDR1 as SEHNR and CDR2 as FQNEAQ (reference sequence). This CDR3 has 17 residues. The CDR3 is CASSPGTGAQGTDTQYF. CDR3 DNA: TGTGCCAGCAGCCCCGGGACAGGGGCCCAAGGCACAGATACGCAGTATTTT.

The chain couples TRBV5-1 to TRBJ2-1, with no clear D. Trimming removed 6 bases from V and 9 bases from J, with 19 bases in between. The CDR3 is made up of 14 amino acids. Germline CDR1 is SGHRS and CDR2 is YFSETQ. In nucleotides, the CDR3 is TGCGCCAGCACAATTGGGTTAGCCGGCGGTGAGCAGTTCTTC. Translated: CASTIGLAGGEQFF.

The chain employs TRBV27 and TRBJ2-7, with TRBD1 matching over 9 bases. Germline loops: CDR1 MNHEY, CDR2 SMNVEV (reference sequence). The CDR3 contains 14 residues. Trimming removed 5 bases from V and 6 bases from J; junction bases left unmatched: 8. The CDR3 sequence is CASSTRQGVGEQYF. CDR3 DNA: TGTGCCAGCAGTACCCGACAGGGGGTAGGCGAGCAGTACTTC.

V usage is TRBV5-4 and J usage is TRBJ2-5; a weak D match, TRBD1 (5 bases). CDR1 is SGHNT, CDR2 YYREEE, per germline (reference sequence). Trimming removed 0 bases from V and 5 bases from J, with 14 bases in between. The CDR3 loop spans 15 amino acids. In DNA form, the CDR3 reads TGTGCCAGCAGCTTGGCTTGGGGCTCTGGTGAGACCCAGTACTTC. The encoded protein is CASSLAWGSGETQYF. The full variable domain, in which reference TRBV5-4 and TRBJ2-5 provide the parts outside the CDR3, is ETGVTQSPTHLIKTRGQQVTLRCSSQSGHNTVSWYQQALGQGPQFIFQYYREEENGRGNFPPRFSGLQFPNYSSELNVNALELDDSALYLCASSLAWGSGETQYFGPGTRLLVL.

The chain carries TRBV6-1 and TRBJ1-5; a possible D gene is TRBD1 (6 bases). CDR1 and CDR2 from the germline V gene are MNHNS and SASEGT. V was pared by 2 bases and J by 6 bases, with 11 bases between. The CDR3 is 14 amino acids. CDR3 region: CASSEYRAGQPQHF. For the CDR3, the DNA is TGTGCCAGCAGTGAATACAGGGCTGGTCAGCCCCAGCATTTT.

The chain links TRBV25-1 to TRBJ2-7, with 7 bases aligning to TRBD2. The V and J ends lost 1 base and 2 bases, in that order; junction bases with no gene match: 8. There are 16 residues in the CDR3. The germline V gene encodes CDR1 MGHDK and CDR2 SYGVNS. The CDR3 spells CASSESGGAAPYEQYF. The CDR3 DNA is TGTGCCAGCAGTGAATCGGGGGGTGCAGCCCCCTACGAGCAGTACTTC.

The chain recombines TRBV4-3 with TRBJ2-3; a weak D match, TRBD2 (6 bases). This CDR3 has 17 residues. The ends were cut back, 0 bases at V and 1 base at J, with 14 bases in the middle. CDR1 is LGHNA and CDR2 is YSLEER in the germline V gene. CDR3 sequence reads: CASSQDVAGSRTDTQYF. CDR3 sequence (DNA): TGCGCCAGCAGCCAAGACGTCGCGGGGAGTCGCACAGATACGCAGTATTTT.

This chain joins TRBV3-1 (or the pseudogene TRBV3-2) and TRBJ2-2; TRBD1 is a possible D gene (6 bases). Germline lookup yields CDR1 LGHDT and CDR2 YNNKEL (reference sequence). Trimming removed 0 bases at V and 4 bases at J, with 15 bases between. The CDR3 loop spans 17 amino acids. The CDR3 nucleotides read TGTGCCAGCAGCCAAGAAGGACTGGGGGCGAGCACCGGGGAGCTGTTTTTT. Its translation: CASSQEGLGASTGELFF.

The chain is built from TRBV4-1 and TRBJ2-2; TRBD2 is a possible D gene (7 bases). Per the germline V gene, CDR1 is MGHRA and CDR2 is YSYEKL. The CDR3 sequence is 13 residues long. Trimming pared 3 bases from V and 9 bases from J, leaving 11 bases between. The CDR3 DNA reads TGCGCCAGCAGCCATGGGGGGGCATGGGAGCTGTTTTTT. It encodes CASSHGGAWELFF.

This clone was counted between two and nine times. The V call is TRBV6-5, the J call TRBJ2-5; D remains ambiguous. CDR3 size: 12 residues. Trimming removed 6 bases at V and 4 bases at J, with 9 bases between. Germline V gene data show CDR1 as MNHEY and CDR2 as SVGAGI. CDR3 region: CASSAGGETQYF. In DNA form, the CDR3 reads TGTGCCAGCAGCGCCGGTGGAGAGACCCAGTACTTC.

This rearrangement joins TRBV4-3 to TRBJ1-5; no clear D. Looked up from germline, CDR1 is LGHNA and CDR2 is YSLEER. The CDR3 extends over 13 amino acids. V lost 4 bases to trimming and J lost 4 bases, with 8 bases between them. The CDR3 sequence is CASSLEENQPQHF. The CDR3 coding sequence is TGCGCCAGCAGCCTTGAGGAGAATCAGCCCCAGCATTTT.

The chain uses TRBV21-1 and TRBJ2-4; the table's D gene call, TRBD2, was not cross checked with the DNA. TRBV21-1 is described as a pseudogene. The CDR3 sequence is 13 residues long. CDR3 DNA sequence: TGTGCCAGCAGCAAAAGGACTCCGTCCATTCAGTACTTC. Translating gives CASSKRTPSIQYF.

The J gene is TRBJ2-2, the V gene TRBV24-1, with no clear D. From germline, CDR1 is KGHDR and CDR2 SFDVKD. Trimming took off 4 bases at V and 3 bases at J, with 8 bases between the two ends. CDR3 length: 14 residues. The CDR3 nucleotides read TGTGCCACCAGTGACAGGCCGCACACCGGGGAGCTGTTTTTT. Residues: CATSDRPHTGELFF.

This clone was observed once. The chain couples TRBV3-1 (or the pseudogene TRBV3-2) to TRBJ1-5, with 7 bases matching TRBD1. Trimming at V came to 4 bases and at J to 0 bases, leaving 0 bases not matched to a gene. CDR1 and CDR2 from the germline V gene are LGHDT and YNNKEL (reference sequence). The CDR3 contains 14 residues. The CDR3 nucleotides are TGTGCCAGCAGCCGACAGGGTAGCAATCAGCCCCAGCATTTT. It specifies CASSRQGSNQPQHF.

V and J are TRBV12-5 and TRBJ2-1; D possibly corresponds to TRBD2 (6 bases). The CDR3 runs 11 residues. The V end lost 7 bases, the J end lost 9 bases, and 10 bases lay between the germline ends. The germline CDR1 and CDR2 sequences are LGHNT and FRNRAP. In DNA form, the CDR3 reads TGTGCTAGTGCTCTCGGGGGTGAGCAGTTCTTC. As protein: CASALGGEQFF.

CDR3 sequence reads: CASYRGSAITDTQYF. As DNA, the CDR3 is TGCGCCAGCTACCGAGGGTCAGCTATCACAGATACGCAGTATTTT. The V and J genes are TRBV10-2 and TRBJ2-3; TRBD2 might be the D (5 bases). The ends were cut back, 8 bases at V and 2 bases at J, with 17 bases in the middle. The CDR3 covers 15 residues. Germline values: CDR1 WSHSY, CDR2 SAAADI.

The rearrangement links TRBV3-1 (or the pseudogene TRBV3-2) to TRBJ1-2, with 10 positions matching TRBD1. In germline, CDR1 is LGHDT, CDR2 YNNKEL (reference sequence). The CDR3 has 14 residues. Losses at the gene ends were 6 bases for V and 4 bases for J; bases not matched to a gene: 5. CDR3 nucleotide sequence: TGTGCCAGCAGAGGGACAGGGGCAGGCTATGGCTACACCTTC. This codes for CASRGTGAGYGYTF.

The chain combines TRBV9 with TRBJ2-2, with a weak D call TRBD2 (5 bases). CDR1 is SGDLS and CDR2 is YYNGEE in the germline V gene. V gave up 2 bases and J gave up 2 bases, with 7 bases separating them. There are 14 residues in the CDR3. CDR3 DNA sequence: TGTGCCAGCAGCGTTCGACTAAACACCGGGGAGCTGTTTTTT. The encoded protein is CASSVRLNTGELFF.

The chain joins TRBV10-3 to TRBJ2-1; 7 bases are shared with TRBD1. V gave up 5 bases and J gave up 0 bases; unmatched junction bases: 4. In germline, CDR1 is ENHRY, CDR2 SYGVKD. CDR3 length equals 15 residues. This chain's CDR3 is CAISRTGDSYNEQFF. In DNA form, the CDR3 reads TGTGCCATCAGTAGGACAGGTGACTCCTACAATGAGCAGTTCTTC.

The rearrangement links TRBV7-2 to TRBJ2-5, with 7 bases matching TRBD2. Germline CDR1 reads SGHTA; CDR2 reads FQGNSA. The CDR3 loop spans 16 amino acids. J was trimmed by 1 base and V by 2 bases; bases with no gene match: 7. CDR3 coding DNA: TGTGCCAGCAGCTTACGGAGAGCTAGCGGCCAAGAGACCCAGTACTTC. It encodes CASSLRRASGQETQYF. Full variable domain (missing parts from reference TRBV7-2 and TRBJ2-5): GAGVSQSPSNKVTEKGKDVELRCDPISGHTALYWYRQSLGQGLEFLIYFQGNSAPDKSGLPSDRFSAERTGGSVSTLTIQRTQQEDSAVYLCASSLRRASGQETQYFGPGTRLLVL.

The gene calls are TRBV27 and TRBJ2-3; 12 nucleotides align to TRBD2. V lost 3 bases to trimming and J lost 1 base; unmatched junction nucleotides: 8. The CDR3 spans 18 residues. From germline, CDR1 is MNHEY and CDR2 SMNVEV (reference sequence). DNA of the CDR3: TGTGCCAGCAGTTTTGGCCTAGCGGGAGGGCCGGGCACAGATACGCAGTATTTT. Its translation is CASSFGLAGGPGTDTQYF.

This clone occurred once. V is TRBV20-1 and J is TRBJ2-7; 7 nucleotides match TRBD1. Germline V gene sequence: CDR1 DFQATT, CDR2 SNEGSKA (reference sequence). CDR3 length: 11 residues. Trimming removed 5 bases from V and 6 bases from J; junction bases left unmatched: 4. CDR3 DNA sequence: TGCAGTGCTCGTACAGGGGCCGAGCAGTACTTC. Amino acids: CSARTGAEQYF.

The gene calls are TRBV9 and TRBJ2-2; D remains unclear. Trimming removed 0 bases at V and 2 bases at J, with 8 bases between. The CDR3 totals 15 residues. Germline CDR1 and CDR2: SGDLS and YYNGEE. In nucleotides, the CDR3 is TGTGCCAGCAGCGTAGTTCTAGGTAACACCGGGGAGCTGTTTTTT. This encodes CASSVVLGNTGELFF.

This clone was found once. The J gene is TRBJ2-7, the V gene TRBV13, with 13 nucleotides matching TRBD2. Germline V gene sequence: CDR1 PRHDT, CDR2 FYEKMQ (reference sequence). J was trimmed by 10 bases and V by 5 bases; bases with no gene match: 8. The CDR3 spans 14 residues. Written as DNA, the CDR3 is TGTGCCAGCAGCCGTTGGACTAGCGGGGGCCTACAGTACTTC. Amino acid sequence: CASSRWTSGGLQYF. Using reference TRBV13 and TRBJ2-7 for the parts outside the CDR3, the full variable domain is AAGVIQSPRHLIKEKRETATLKCYPIPRHDTVYWYQQGPGQDPQFLISFYEKMQSDKGSIPDRFSAQQFSDYHSELNMSSLELGDSALYFCASSRWTSGGLQYFGPGTRLTVT.

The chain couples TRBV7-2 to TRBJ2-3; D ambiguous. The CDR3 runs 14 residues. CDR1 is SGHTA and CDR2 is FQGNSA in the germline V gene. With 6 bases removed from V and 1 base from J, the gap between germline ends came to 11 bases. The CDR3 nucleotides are TGTGCCAGCAGAACTTGGAGTGGCACAGATACGCAGTATTTT. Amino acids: CASRTWSGTDTQYF.

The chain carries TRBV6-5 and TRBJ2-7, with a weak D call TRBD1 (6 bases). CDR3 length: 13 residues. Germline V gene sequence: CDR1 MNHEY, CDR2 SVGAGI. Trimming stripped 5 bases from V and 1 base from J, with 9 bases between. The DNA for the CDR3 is TGTGCCAGCAGTCGAGGACAGTCCTACGAGCAGTACTTC. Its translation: CASSRGQSYEQYF.